This record concerns one T cell receptor (beta chain) sequence. Time point described: newly diagnosed, previously untreated cHL patient sample. The sample belongs to a study of PD-1 blockade in classical Hodgkin lymphoma. The V and J ends lost 5 bases and 4 bases respectively, with 18 bases between them. The CDR3 loop spans 15 amino acids. Germline V lookup: CDR1 SEHNR, CDR2 FQNEAQ (reference sequence). Generated by immunoSEQ multiplex PCR, the TCRdb table keeps only in-frame clones and is missing some. The table shows around 50,000 clones, with roughly 88% occurring only once. The genes are TRBV7-9 and TRBJ2-7; D ambiguous. Sequencing input: peripheral blood mononuclear cells (PBMCs). The TCR was taken from a human donor with classical Hodgkin lymphoma. The CDR3 region is CASSPKFRVGYEQYF. The CDR3 nucleotides read TGTGCCAGCAGCCCTAAGTTTAGGGTGGGGTACGAGCAGTACTTC. The full variable domain, its missing parts supplied by reference TRBV7-9 and TRBJ2-7, is DTGVSQNPRHKITKRGQNVTFRCDPISEHNRLYWYRQTLGQGPEFLTYFQNEAQLEKSRLLSDRFSAERPKGSFSTLEIQRTEQGDSAMYLCASSPKFRVGYEQYFGPGTRLTVT.